This is a list of T cell receptor beta chains from one sample in a study of breast tumors, draining lymph nodes, adjacent tissues. TCRdb reprocessed the multiplex PCR reads via MiXCR and lists one record per CDR3 protein. The sample lists about 220,000 distinct CDR3 sequences, less than 40% occurring once. The sequencing input was axillary lymph node tissue. The receptors were gathered from a female donor with breast cancer. Some clones in this sample may be carry-over from other donors' samples. CDR3s include the opening cysteine and the closing phenylalanine or tryptophan. Fields, in order: clone size, CDR3 length, V gene, D gene, J gene, CDR3 protein, CDR3 DNA. A D gene is named only where the DNA matches it firmly. Rows give clone size only sometimes, using once, few, many, or a class for an expanded clone.

once	15	TRBV20-1	TRBD1	TRBJ2-5	CSAPYLTGPAETQYF	TGCAGTGCTCCGTACCTGACAGGGCCGGCGGAGACCCAGTACTTC
.	18	TRBV7-2	TRBD2	TRBJ2-3	CASSLAPASGTSTDTQYF	TGTGCCAGCAGCTTAGCCCCTGCTAGCGGGACCTCCACAGATACGCAGTATTTT
few	15	TRBV4-3	.	TRBJ2-1	CASSQARGGYNEQFF	TGCGCCAGCAGCCAAGCCAGGGGCGGATACAATGAGCAGTTCTTC
.	15	TRBV14	TRBD2	TRBJ2-2	CATSLAEANTGELFF	TGTGCCACCAGCCTAGCGGAGGCGAACACCGGGGAGCTGTTTTTT
many	16	TRBV14	.	TRBJ2-1	CASSQGIMWGYNEQFF	TGTGCCAGCAGCCAAGGGATAATGTGGGGCTACAATGAGCAGTTCTTC
many	17	TRBV20-1	.	TRBJ2-1	CSAKLRYGGRGYNEQFF	TGCAGTGCGAAATTACGTTACGGGGGGCGGGGCTACAATGAGCAGTTCTTC
.	17	TRBV10-1	.	TRBJ2-3	CASSGVGRSVSPYTQYF	TGCGCCAGCAGTGGGGTTGGAAGAAGTGTGTCCCCCTATACGCAGTATTTT
many	17	TRBV6-4	.	TRBJ1-3	CASSDLTAASSGNTIYF	TGTGCCAGCAGTGACCTGACGGCCGCGAGCTCTGGAAACACCATATATTTT
many	12	TRBV14	.	TRBJ2-7	CASGVRPYEQYF	TGTGCCAGCGGAGTCCGCCCCTACGAGCAGTACTTC
.	16	TRBV12-3/TRBV12-4	.	TRBJ2-6	CASSFRQFSGANVLTF	TGTGCCAGCAGTTTCCGTCAGTTCTCTGGGGCCAACGTCCTGACTTTC
many	15	TRBV9	TRBD2	TRBJ2-1	CASSPVLAGGNEQFF	TGTGCCAGCAGCCCCGTACTAGCGGGGGGAAATGAGCAGTTCTTC
many	16	TRBV6-5	.	TRBJ2-7	CASSYFSGDHSYEQYF	TGTGCCAGCAGTTACTTCTCCGGGGACCACTCCTACGAGCAGTACTTC
.	13	TRBV20-1	TRBD2	TRBJ2-7	CSAAPSGGYEQYF	TGCAGTGCTGCCCCTAGCGGGGGATACGAGCAGTACTTC
.	12	TRBV19	.	TRBJ1-1	CASSIEGTEAFF	TGTGCCAGTAGTATAGAGGGAACTGAAGCTTTCTTT
.	12	TRBV6-1	.	TRBJ2-2	CASSDHTGELFF	TGTGCCAGCAGTGATCACACCGGGGAGCTGTTTTTT
.	16	TRBV4-1	.	TRBJ1-6	CASSQEVPRVGSPLHF	TGCGCCAGCAGCCAAGAAGTCCCTAGGGTGGGTTCACCCCTCCACTTT
many	16	TRBV7-9	.	TRBJ2-1	CASSLGVGSDHNEQFF	TGTGCCAGCAGCTTAGGGGTCGGATCCGATCACAATGAGCAGTTCTTC
many	13	TRBV12-5	.	TRBJ1-3	CASGLVPENTIYF	TGTGCTAGTGGTTTGGTTCCCGAAAACACCATATATTTT
many	16	TRBV6-1	.	TRBJ1-6	CASEETRDLLGSPLHF	TGTGCCAGCGAAGAGACGCGGGATCTCTTGGGTTCACCCCTCCACTTT
.	15	TRBV28	.	TRBJ2-2	CASSAPGPITGELFF	TGTGCCAGCAGTGCCCCAGGGCCCATCACCGGGGAGCTGTTTTTT
many	13	TRBV6-6	.	TRBJ1-2	CASSYSGGPGYTF	TGTGCCAGCAGTTACTCGGGGGGGCCGGGCTACACCTTC
many	18	TRBV4-1	.	TRBJ2-5	CASSQDVAPSFPEETQYF	TGCGCCAGCAGCCAAGATGTCGCTCCTAGCTTTCCCGAAGAGACCCAGTACTTC
.	16	TRBV4-1	TRBD1	TRBJ2-3	CASSQDQQGDSDTQYF	TGCGCCAGCAGCCAAGATCAACAGGGGGACAGCGATACGCAGTATTTT
many	15	TRBV6-5	.	TRBJ1-5	CASSSNRVSNQPQHF	TGTGCCAGCAGTTCGAACAGGGTTAGCAATCAGCCCCAGCATTTT
.	14	TRBV11-2	.	TRBJ2-1	CASSLVLGALGQFF	TGTGCCAGCAGCTTAGTTCTGGGGGCCCTGGGGCAGTTCTTC
.	15	TRBV4-2	TRBD2	TRBJ2-7	CASKTGTSVTYEQYF	TGTGCCAGCAAGACGGGGACTAGCGTCACCTACGAGCAGTACTTC
.	14	TRBV7-2	.	TRBJ2-3	CAGSLDVRADTQYF	TGTGCCGGCAGCTTAGACGTTAGGGCGGATACGCAGTATTTT
many	15	TRBV6-5	TRBD1	TRBJ2-1	CASRLQGGSYNEQFF	TGTGCCAGCAGGCTACAGGGGGGCTCCTACAATGAGCAGTTCTTC
.	15	TRBV20-1	.	TRBJ2-7	CSASSGLSLSYEQYF	TGCAGTGCGTCTTCGGGACTCAGCCTATCCTACGAGCAGTACTTC